This TCR beta chain is from a study of metastatic and nonmetastatic thyroid tumors. This CDR3 region has 13 residues. V lost 4 bases to trimming and J lost 1 base, with 6 bases between them. CDR1 SGHVS and CDR2 FQNEAQ come from the germline V gene. TCRdb re-analyzed the PCR reads using MiXCR. The data show 30,000 to 40,000 clones, approximately 17% seen once. In this sample, this clone turned up many times. None of the patients had undergone any treatment ahead of thyroid surgery. This TCR came from a female donor with papillary thyroid cancer or a benign thyroid nodule (not recorded which). Some clones in this sample may be carry-over from other donors' samples. The chain uses TRBV7-8 and TRBJ2-3; D remains unclear. Sequenced material: blood. For the CDR3, the DNA is TGTGCCAGCAGCTCCCACGGCACAGATACGCAGTATTTT. Its translation is CASSSHGTDTQYF.